A single sample is the source of the 6 T cell receptor beta chains below, sequenced in a study of a mutant IDH1 vaccine in newly diagnosed glioma. No antigen is known for these receptors. Data came from immunoSEQ multiplex PCR; TCRdb stores just in-frame clones and leaves some out. The data show about 56,000 clones, roughly 75% seen once. Time point of the sample: week 47, end of study. The content of each vaccine dose was 300 ug of mutant IDH1 20-mer peptide, and topical imiquimod accompanied it. Sequences were derived from PBMCs, sampled from a glioma patient whose treatment included an IDH1 peptide vaccine. Receptors originate from a man between 45 and 60 years old with glioma.

This chain links TRBV7-2 with TRBJ2-1, with TRBD2 matching over 8 bases. Germline V gives CDR1 SGHTA, CDR2 FQGNSA. V was clipped by 6 bases and J by 6 bases; unmatched bases: 7. The CDR3 contains 14 residues. CDR3 sequence (DNA): TGTGCCAGCAGACCTAGCGGGCGGGGCAATGAGCAGTTCTTC. It encodes CASRPSGRGNEQFF.

This clone came up a few times. V and J are TRBV7-9 and TRBJ1-2; D perhaps matches TRBD1 (6 bases). Per the germline V gene, CDR1 is SEHNR and CDR2 is FQNEAQ (reference sequence). The V and J ends lost 8 bases and 8 bases respectively, with 27 bases between them. This CDR3 comprises 16 residues. The CDR3 DNA reads as TGTGCCAGCGGGGGGCCTGCAACCAGGAGGGTGGGGGGCTACACCTTC. This codes for CASGGPATRRVGGYTF.

This clone was recorded only once. This chain links TRBV4-3 with TRBJ2-3, with TRBD2 matching 7 bases. Germline loops: CDR1 LGHNA, CDR2 YSLEER. With 1 base clipped from V and 3 bases from J, the junction kept 7 bases outside the gene matches. There are 16 residues in the CDR3. This chain's CDR3 is CASSQGRAGKTDTQYF. Written as DNA, the CDR3 is TGCGCCAGCAGCCAAGGCCGAGCGGGGAAAACAGATACGCAGTATTTT.

This clone turned up a few times. This chain joins TRBV5-1 and TRBJ1-5; D is unresolved. Germline CDR1 reads SGHRS; CDR2 reads YFSETQ. The CDR3 runs 13 residues. Trimming cost V 2 bases and J 1 base, with 4 bases left between them. Here the CDR3 reads CASSLDSNQPQHF. CDR3 in DNA: TGCGCCAGCAGCTTAGACAGCAATCAGCCCCAGCATTTT.

The chain joins TRBV28 to TRBJ2-7; D not resolved. The CDR3 is 12 residues long. V was trimmed by 5 bases and J by 6 bases, leaving 11 bases between them. CDR1 and CDR2 from the germline V gene are MDHEN and SYDVKM. The CDR3 region is CASSLEMGEQYF. Here the CDR3 DNA reads TGTGCCAGCAGTCTGGAAATGGGCGAGCAGTACTTC.

The J gene is TRBJ2-1, the V gene TRBV4-3; 12 bases agree with TRBD2. V lost 3 bases, J lost 0 bases, and 15 bases stayed unmatched. In germline, CDR1 is LGHNA, CDR2 YSLEER. The CDR3 totals 21 residues. In DNA form, the CDR3 reads TGCGCCAGCAGCCATCCCACTAGCGGGGGGACCTTCTCTAGCTCCTACAATGAGCAGTTCTTC. Translated: CASSHPTSGGTFSSSYNEQFF.